What follows are 12 T cell receptor beta chains derived from one specimen sequenced in a study of T-cell reconstitution after alpha-beta-depleted transplantation in children. Unique molecular identifiers were used in preparing the TCRbeta library. One entry per CDR3 protein results from TCRdb running MiXCR on the PCR reads. The table shows about 1,000,000 distinct CDR3 sequences, with roughly 29% occurring only once. Sequencing used PBMCs, mostly from graft donor cells, obtained 360 days after TCRalphabeta/CD19-depleted stem cell transplant. The receptor source for this set is a boy less than two years old who had a stem cell transplant for SCID, so the T cells may come from the graft donor.

The chain is built from TRBV9 and TRBJ2-3; the D is unclear. The CDR3 is made up of 13 amino acids. Germline values: CDR1 SGDLS, CDR2 YYNGEE. The V end lost 0 bases, the J end lost 4 bases, and 6 bases lay between the germline ends. The CDR3 here is CASSVGWADTQYF. Here the CDR3 DNA reads TGTGCCAGCAGCGTAGGGTGGGCAGATACGCAGTATTTT.

This chain uses TRBV10-3 with TRBJ2-5; D call uncertain. Trimming took off 2 bases at V and 0 bases at J, with 7 bases between the two ends. Per the germline V gene, CDR1 is ENHRY and CDR2 is SYGVKD. The CDR3 totals 14 residues. The CDR3 coding sequence is TGTGCCATCAGTGAGGGCGTAGACCAAGAGACCCAGTACTTC. This encodes CAISEGVDQETQYF.

The CDR3 DNA reads as TGCGCCAGCAGTGTAAGGGTTTCCTACGAGCAGTACTTC. Amino acid sequence: CASSVRVSYEQYF. The J gene is TRBJ2-7, the V gene TRBV10-2, with D hard to call. The CDR3 consists of 13 residues. CDR1 and CDR2 (germline): WSHSY, SAAADI. The ends were cut back, 4 bases at V and 1 base at J, with 8 bases in the middle.

The V gene is TRBV27, the J gene TRBJ2-1; the D gene is possibly TRBD2 (5 bases). Germline assignment: CDR1 MNHEY and CDR2 SMNVEV (reference sequence). This CDR3 has 14 amino acids. Trimming removed 9 bases from V and 2 bases from J, with 14 bases in between. DNA for the CDR3: TGTGCCAGTTCTGGGAGACTGACCTACAATGAGCAGTTCTTC. It specifies CASSGRLTYNEQFF.

This sequence joins TRBV28 and TRBJ2-5; D might be TRBD1 (6 bases). CDR3 length equals 20 residues. CDR1 is MDHEN, CDR2 SYDVKM, per germline. V was trimmed by 3 bases and J by 5 bases, leaving 31 bases between them. The CDR3 coding sequence is TGTGCCAGCAGTTTTTCACCCCTTCCTACGGGGACATACGCAGCCGAGACCCAGTACTTC. Amino acids: CASSFSPLPTGTYAAETQYF.

The chain recombines TRBV10-3 with TRBJ2-7; tentatively, D is TRBD1 (6 bases). Germline V CDR1 and CDR2: ENHRY, SYGVKD. This CDR3 comprises 16 residues. The germline V and J ends were trimmed by 3 bases and 0 bases, with 15 bases remaining between them. This chain's CDR3 is CAISDEGIRGSYEQYF. The DNA of the CDR3 is TGTGCCATCAGTGATGAAGGCATCAGGGGCTCCTACGAGCAGTACTTC.

V gene TRBV12-3 or TRBV12-4 combines with J gene TRBJ1-1; tentatively, D is TRBD1 (5 bases). Deletions cut 4 bases from V and 3 bases from J, with 12 bases between. The CDR3 spans 14 residues. CDR3 in DNA: TGTGCCAGCAGTTGGGACCCGATGGACACTGAAGCTTTCTTT. This gives the protein CASSWDPMDTEAFF.

CDR3 coding DNA: TGCGCCAGCAGCCAAGTTTTCCGGTTAGCAGGGCCGACTGAAGCTTTCTTT. Its translation is CASSQVFRLAGPTEAFF. This chain joins TRBV4-1 and TRBJ1-1; maybe TRBD1 (5 bases). CDR3 size: 17 residues. The ends were cut back, 1 base at V and 5 bases at J, with 20 bases in the middle. Germline loops: CDR1 MGHRA, CDR2 YSYEKL.

Notes on this clonotype: The CDR3 carries no conserved terminal phenylalanine or tryptophan, so it likely arises from a read error. The CDR3 sequence is CSVASGAWMNTEAFS. CDR3 sequence (DNA): TGCAGCGTTGCTTCAGGGGCTTGGATGAACACTGAAGCTTTCTCT. This chain uses TRBV29-1 with TRBJ1-1; perhaps TRBD1 as D (6 bases). CDR3 length equals 15 residues. CDR1 is SQVTM, CDR2 ANQGSEA, per germline. Trimming took 4 bases from V and 0 from J, leaving 15 bases between them.

This clonotype was found many times. This chain joins TRBV20-1 and TRBJ1-1, with unresolved D. V gave up 2 bases and J gave up 5 bases, with 18 bases separating them. This CDR3 is built from 15 residues. The germline CDR1 and CDR2 sequences are DFQATT and SNEGSKA (reference sequence). CDR3 nucleotides: TGCAGTGCTAGACACTATACCCCCCTAGGAACTGAAGCTTTCTTT. Translated, it gives CSARHYTPLGTEAFF.

In nucleotides, the CDR3 is TGTGCCAGCAGTTTATCTATACAGGGTTACGAGCAGTACTTC. As protein: CASSLSIQGYEQYF. The chain carries TRBV27 and TRBJ2-7, with D possibly being TRBD1 (6 bases). The V gene lost 0 bases and the J gene lost 4 bases, with 10 bases spanning the gap. There are 14 residues in the CDR3. From germline, CDR1 is MNHEY and CDR2 SMNVEV (reference sequence).

The chain recombines TRBV10-3 with TRBJ2-2, with D hard to call. The V end lost 5 bases, the J end lost 1 base, and 2 bases lay between the germline ends. CDR1 and CDR2 from the germline V gene are ENHRY and SYGVKD. The CDR3 runs 12 residues. CDR3 DNA: TGTGCCATCAGTCGGAACACCGGGGAGCTGTTTTTT. The encoded protein is CAISRNTGELFF.